This TCR beta chain appears in the sequencing data of a study of T cells after yellow fever vaccination. Study observations and caveats: A weaker but faster secondary response was observed, peaking on day 5 versus 15. Boosting was followed by the reappearance of most primary-vaccination clones (approximately 95% CD4, about 90% CD8).

One entry per CDR3 protein, called by TCRdb with MiXCR from the 5' RACE reads. The data show hundreds of thousands of distinct CDR3 sequences, 9% to 15% seen once. CDR1 and CDR2 from the germline V gene are DFQATT and SNEGSKA (reference sequence). The V end lost 5 bases, the J end lost 4 bases, and 10 bases lay between the germline ends. The CDR3 length is 12 residues. With regard to this clonotype: Its cognate antigen is unknown.

J is TRBJ2-3 and V is TRBV20-1, with D uncertain. The sample was PBMCs, taken on the day of the yellow fever booster vaccination. The sequence was collected from a man aged 25 to 40 who received the YFV17D yellow fever vaccine. The CDR3 nucleotides read TGCAGTGCTCGATATGTGTCAGATACGCAGTATTTT. It yields the protein CSARYVSDTQYF.